This entry is about one T cell receptor (beta chain). The antigen is undetermined. RNA transcripts gave rise to amplified TCR beta CDR3 regions. First-round RT-PCR targeting the TCR CDR3 was performed with the HTBI primer set. TCRdb used MiXCR to reprocess the multiplex PCR reads, holding one entry per CDR3 protein. Of a few hundred thousand distinct CDR3 sequences listed, about 43% are singletons. Looked up from germline, CDR1 is SNHLY and CDR2 is FYNNEI. V dropped 9 bases and J dropped 11 bases, with 25 bases sitting between them. The CDR3 runs to 14 residues. The sample comes from a study of T cells in Graves' hyperthyroidism and ophthalmopathy. For Graves' hyperthyroidism to be stable, ophthalmopathy could not progress within 18 months. Disease duration under 2 months; hyperthyroidism patients were aged 18 to 65. Diagnostic decisions used clinical symptoms, serum thyroxine and TRAb, thyroid ultrasound and orbital computed tomography.

The study, taken as a whole, reports: Ophthalmopathy and stable hyperthyroidism were separated by a 13 V-J model.

The material sequenced was peripheral blood or thyroid tissue (not recorded which). The chain joins TRBV2 to TRBJ2-5; perhaps TRBD1 as D (6 bases). The receptor was isolated from a woman aged 18-29 years with Graves' hyperthyroidism. CDR3 coding DNA: TGTGCCAGGACCACCTCTGGGACACCCAGTGAGCAGTACTTC. Encoded protein: CARTTSGTPSEQYF.